Listed below are T cell receptor beta chains from one sample, sequenced in a study of human T cells and chemical hapten exposure. MiXCR, run by TCRdb on the RACE reads, gives a single entry per CDR3 protein. The repertoire holds some 57,000 distinct CDR3 sequences, with approximately 9.7% as singletons. The specimen was whole blood, collected in connection with sensitization to the hapten diphenylcyclopropenone (DPC). Source of these receptors: a woman in her twenties or thirties with alopecia areata. Some clones in this sample may be carry-over from other donors' samples. The CDR3 runs from the conserved cysteine through the conserved F or W. Each record gives: clone size, J gene, D gene, CDR3 length, V gene, CDR3 DNA, CDR3 protein. The D gene is left open where the match is weak. Size values are once, few and many counts, or a class for expanded clones, and some rows have none.

many,TRBJ1-1,TRBD1,13,TRBV9,TGTGCCAGCAGCTTACGACAGGGCACTGAAGCTTTCTTT,CASSLRQGTEAFF
few,TRBJ1-1,.,11,TRBV20-1,TGCAGTGCTAGTGTCCTCACTGAAGCTTTCTTT,CSASVLTEAFF
many,TRBJ1-1,.,16,TRBV20-1,TGCAGTGCTAGAGATTATAGGAACCTTCTTATACCTGAAGCTTTCTTT,CSARDYRNLLIPEAFF
many,TRBJ1-2,.,10,TRBV6-6,TGTGCCAGCAGTTATCCCATGCCCTCCTTC,CASSYPMPSF
many,TRBJ2-3,.,14,TRBV2,TGTGCCAGCAGTGACGTCGGGCGCACAGATACGCAGTATTTT,CASSDVGRTDTQYF
many,TRBJ1-1,.,15,TRBV5-1,TGCGCCAGCAGCGGGGGAAGGAACCTGAACACTGAAGCTTTCTTT,CASSGGRNLNTEAFF
many,TRBJ1-4,TRBD1,15,TRBV13,TGTGCCAGCAGCTCCCGGGACAGGGGGCATGAAAAACTGTTTTTT,CASSSRDRGHEKLFF
.,TRBJ2-2,TRBD2,14,TRBV7-9,TGTGCCAGCAGCTTTATGACTAGCGCCGGGGAGCTGTTTTTT,CASSFMTSAGELFF
.,TRBJ1-1,TRBD1,17,TRBV5-6,TGTGCCAGCAGCTTGCGCACAGGGGGCAATTCGAACACTGAAGCTTTCTTT,CASSLRTGGNSNTEAFF
.,TRBJ2-3,TRBD2,17,TRBV24-1,TGTGCCACCAGTGATCGACTAGCGGGGGACCTCACAGATACGCAGTATTTT,CATSDRLAGDLTDTQYF
.,TRBJ2-2,TRBD1,15,TRBV7-2,TGTGCCAGCAGCTTAGCGGGACAGAGAACCGGGGAGCTGTTTTTT,CASSLAGQRTGELFF
many,TRBJ2-1,TRBD2,14,TRBV18,TGTGCCAGCTCACCAAGCGGGGGGCGTGGTGAGCAGTTCTTC,CASSPSGGRGEQFF
many,TRBJ2-3,TRBD1,16,TRBV7-9,TGTGCCAGCAGCCCGACAGGGGCCCCCCCCACAGATACGCAGTATTTT,CASSPTGAPPTDTQYF
few,TRBJ2-5,.,16,TRBV7-2,TGTGCCAGCAGCTTAGGTCAGGGGGGGATGCAAGAGACCCAGTACTTC,CASSLGQGGMQETQYF
.,TRBJ2-3,TRBD1,17,TRBV7-9,TGTGCCAGCAGCTTAGCCGCGACAGGGGGACCCACAGATACGCAGTATTTT,CASSLAATGGPTDTQYF
.,TRBJ1-5,TRBD1,19,TRBV6-6,TGTGCCAGCAGAGGAGGGCGCAGGGGGCCCGAGGTGGGCAATCAGCCCCAGCATTTT,CASRGGRRGPEVGNQPQHF
many,TRBJ1-1,.,13,TRBV27,TGTGCCAGCAGCGCGACACCGAACACTGAAGCTTTCTTT,CASSATPNTEAFF
.,TRBJ2-2,.,14,TRBV30,TGTGCCTGGAGTGTAGGGGGGAGCGCCGGGGAGCTGTTTTTT,CAWSVGGSAGELFF
.,TRBJ1-4,TRBD1,15,TRBV20-1,TGCAGTGCTAGAGCAATGACAGGGCTTAATGAAAAACTGTTTTTT,CSARAMTGLNEKLFF
many,TRBJ1-5,.,12,TRBV27,TGTGCCAGCAGTTCCCCCTATCAGCCCCAGCATTTT,CASSSPYQPQHF
few,TRBJ2-3,TRBD1,12,TRBV20-1,TGCAGTGCTAGACAGGGGGCATATACGCAGTATTTT,CSARQGAYTQYF
many,TRBJ1-1,.,11,TRBV30,TGTGCCTGGTTCAGGAACACTGAAGCTTTCTTT,CAWFRNTEAFF
many,TRBJ2-1,.,15,TRBV30,TGTGCCTGGAGTGTTGGGCTGAACTCCTACAATGAGCAGTTCTTC,CAWSVGLNSYNEQFF
many,TRBJ2-3,.,14,TRBV6-5,TGTGCCAGCAGTTACGGGGGGCCCACAGATACGCAGTATTTT,CASSYGGPTDTQYF
many,TRBJ2-1,TRBD1,15,TRBV6-2/TRBV6-3,TGTGCCAGCAGTTACGGGACAGGGGTCGGCAATGAGCAGTTCTTC,CASSYGTGVGNEQFF
.,TRBJ1-5,.,16,TRBV7-2,TGTGCCAGCAGCTTAGGTACAGGGAATAGCAATCAGCCCCAGCATTTT,CASSLGTGNSNQPQHF